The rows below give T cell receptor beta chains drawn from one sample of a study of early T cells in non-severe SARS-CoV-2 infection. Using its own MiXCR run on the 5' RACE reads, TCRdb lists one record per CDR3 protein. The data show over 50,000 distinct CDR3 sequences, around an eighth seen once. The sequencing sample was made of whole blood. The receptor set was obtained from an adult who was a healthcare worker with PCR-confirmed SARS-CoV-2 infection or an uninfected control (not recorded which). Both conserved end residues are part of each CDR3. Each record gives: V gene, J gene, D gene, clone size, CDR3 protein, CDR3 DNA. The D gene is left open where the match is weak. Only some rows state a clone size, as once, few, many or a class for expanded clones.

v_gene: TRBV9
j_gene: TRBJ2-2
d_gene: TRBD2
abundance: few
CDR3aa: CASSESGGLTGELFF
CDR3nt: TGTGCCAGCAGCGAGAGCGGGGGGCTCACCGGGGAGCTGTTTTTT

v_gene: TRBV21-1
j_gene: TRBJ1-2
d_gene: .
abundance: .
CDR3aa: CASSKGTANYGYTF
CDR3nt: TGTGCCAGCAGCAAAGGGACAGCTAACTATGGCTACACCTTC

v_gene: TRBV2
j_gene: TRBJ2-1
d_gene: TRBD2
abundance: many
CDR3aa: CASCPPGLAGTSSYNEQFF
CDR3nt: TGTGCCAGCTGCCCACCGGGACTAGCGGGGACGAGCTCCTACAATGAGCAGTTCTTC

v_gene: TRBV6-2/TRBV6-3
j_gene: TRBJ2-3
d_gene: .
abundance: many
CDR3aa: CASKGSTDTQYF
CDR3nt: TGTGCCAGCAAGGGGAGCACAGATACGCAGTATTTT

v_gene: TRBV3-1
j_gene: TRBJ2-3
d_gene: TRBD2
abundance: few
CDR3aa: CASSRSPGRTDTQYF
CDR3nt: TGTGCCAGCAGCCGTTCCCCCGGGAGGACAGATACGCAGTATTTT

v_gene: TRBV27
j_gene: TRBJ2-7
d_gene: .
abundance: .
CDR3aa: CASSFSRPYEQYF
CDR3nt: TGTGCCAGCAGTTTCAGCCGGCCCTACGAGCAGTACTTC

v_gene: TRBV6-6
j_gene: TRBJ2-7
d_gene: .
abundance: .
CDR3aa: CASSLTDSYEQYF
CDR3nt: TGTGCCAGCAGCCTCACGGACTCCTACGAGCAGTACTTC

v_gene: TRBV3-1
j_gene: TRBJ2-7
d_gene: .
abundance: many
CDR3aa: CASSQAAGANYEQYF
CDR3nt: TGTGCCAGCAGCCAAGCGGCGGGGGCAAACTACGAGCAGTACTTC

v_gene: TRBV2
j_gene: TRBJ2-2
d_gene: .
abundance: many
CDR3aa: CASSGQNTGELFF
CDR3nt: TGTGCCAGCTCGGGACAGAACACCGGGGAGCTGTTTTTT

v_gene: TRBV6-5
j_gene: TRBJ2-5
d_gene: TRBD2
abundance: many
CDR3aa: CASSYSSSGRVFGETQYF
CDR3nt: TGTGCCAGCAGTTACTCGTCCAGCGGGAGGGTTTTCGGAGAGACCCAGTACTTC

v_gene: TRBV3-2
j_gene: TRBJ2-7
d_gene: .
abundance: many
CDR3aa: CASSQPGLAGEYEQYF
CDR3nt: TGTGCCAGCAGCCAACCCGGCTTAGCGGGAGAATACGAGCAGTACTTC

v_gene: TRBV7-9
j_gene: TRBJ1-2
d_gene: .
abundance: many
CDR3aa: CASSWGPSEYGYTF
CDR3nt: TGTGCCAGCAGCTGGGGGCCGTCGGAATATGGCTACACCTTC

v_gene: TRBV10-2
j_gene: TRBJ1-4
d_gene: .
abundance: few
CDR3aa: CASSEGRPNEKLFF
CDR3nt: TGCGCCAGCAGTGAAGGCAGGCCCAATGAAAAACTGTTTTTT

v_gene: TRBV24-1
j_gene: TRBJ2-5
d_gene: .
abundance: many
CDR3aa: CATSDSSSPRTQYF
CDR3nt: TGTGCCACCAGTGATTCTAGCTCCCCGCGGACCCAGTACTTC

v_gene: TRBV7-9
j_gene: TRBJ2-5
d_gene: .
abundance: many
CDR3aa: CASSLAGEVTQYF
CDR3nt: TGTGCCAGCAGCTTAGCAGGGGAAGTGACCCAGTACTTC

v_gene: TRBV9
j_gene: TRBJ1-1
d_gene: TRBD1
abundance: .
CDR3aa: CASSVDAGGAGTEAFF
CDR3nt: TGTGCCAGCAGCGTAGATGCAGGGGGGGCTGGCACTGAAGCTTTCTTT

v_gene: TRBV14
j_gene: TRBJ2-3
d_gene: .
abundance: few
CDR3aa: CASSQDLIRTDTQYF
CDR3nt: TGTGCCAGCAGCCAAGACCTTATCCGCACAGATACGCAGTATTTT